The clone carrying this T cell receptor (beta chain) was counted a single time. Its matching antigen is unknown. This specimen comes from a study of vaccination effects on CD4 cells after COVID-19. The ViraFEST assay expanded antigen-specific CD4+ T cells with viral peptide pools before sequencing. The culture ran for nine to eleven days, and then CD4+ T cells were isolated. Nucleocapsid antibodies stayed negative before and after vaccination, showing no earlier SARS-CoV-2 infection. Half-medium exchanges with IL-2 medium took place on days 3 and 7. Only in-frame clones appear in the TCRdb table, and some are missing; sequencing was by immunoSEQ multiplex PCR. The sample includes about 20,000 clones, approximately 79% of them seen just once. The receptor was derived from a human donor who received a COVID-19 vaccine. The source material was CD4+ T cells from PBMCs cultured with HCoV-NL63 spike peptides, sampled before COVID-19 vaccination.

CDR3 sequence reads: CASSYVGTGGQETQYF. The CDR3 DNA follows: TGTGCCAGCAGCTACGTGGGAACGGGGGGGCAAGAGACCCAGTACTTC. The chain couples TRBV11-3 to TRBJ2-5; 8 positions match TRBD2. CDR1 and CDR2 (germline): SGHNT, YENEEA. With V trimmed by 4 bases and J by 2 bases, 9 bases remained unmatched. The CDR3 runs to 16 residues.